The 5 T cell receptor beta chains below all came from one sample that was sequenced in a study of blood T cell repertoires in COVID-19. Sequenced by immunoSEQ multiplex PCR; TCRdb stores in-frame clones only, minus some. The sample has 250,000 to 300,000 clones; around nine tenths are singletons. The material sequenced was peripheral blood. The source of these receptors is a woman in her 30s with COVID-19, enrolled during active disease.

The chain uses TRBV6-5 and TRBJ2-2; 8 bases are a match to TRBD2. The CDR3 length is 15 residues. Germline V lookup: CDR1 MNHEY, CDR2 SVGAGI. The junction had 4 bases not matched to a gene; V was cut back by 6 bases and J by 1 base. The CDR3 bases are TGTGCCAGCAGGCCAAGCGGGAGGAACACCGGGGAGCTGTTTTTT. Protein product: CASRPSGRNTGELFF.

The rearrangement joins TRBV7-6 to TRBJ2-7, with D possibly being TRBD1 (5 bases). This CDR3 contains 16 residues. Trimming took off 5 bases at V and 2 bases at J, with 19 bases between the two ends. Per the germline V gene, CDR1 is SGHVS and CDR2 is FNYEAQ. CDR3 nucleotide sequence: TGTGCCAGCAGCCCCCCAGGGCTTCCTCTTCCCTACGAGCAGTACTTC. This encodes CASSPPGLPLPYEQYF.

This clone was seen only a few times. The rearrangement links TRBV19 to TRBJ2-7; no firm D call. Germline values: CDR1 LNHDA, CDR2 SQIVND (reference sequence). Trimming left V 3 bases short and J 0 bases short, with 9 bases between. The length of the CDR3 is 14 residues. CDR3 sequence reads: CASSIQASSYEQYF. Here the CDR3 DNA reads TGTGCCAGTAGTATTCAGGCCAGCTCCTACGAGCAGTACTTC.

This rearrangement joins TRBV27 to TRBJ1-5; D is unclear. This CDR3 has 12 amino acids. Germline-derived CDR1 and CDR2 are MNHEY and SMNVEV (reference sequence). Trimming took off 5 bases at V and 3 bases at J, with 5 bases between the two ends. The CDR3 reads CASSTLNQPQHF. CDR3 nucleotide sequence: TGTGCCAGCAGTACTCTCAATCAGCCCCAGCATTTT.

The chain links TRBV18 to TRBJ2-1; 9 bases match TRBD1. V lost 3 bases, J lost 3 bases, and 6 bases stayed unmatched. This CDR3 is built from 16 residues. Germline CDR1 and CDR2: KGHSH and LQKENI. The CDR3 DNA reads TGTGCCAGCTCACCCTTCGGGACAGGGTACTACAATGAGCAGTTCTTC. Translating it yields CASSPFGTGYYNEQFF.